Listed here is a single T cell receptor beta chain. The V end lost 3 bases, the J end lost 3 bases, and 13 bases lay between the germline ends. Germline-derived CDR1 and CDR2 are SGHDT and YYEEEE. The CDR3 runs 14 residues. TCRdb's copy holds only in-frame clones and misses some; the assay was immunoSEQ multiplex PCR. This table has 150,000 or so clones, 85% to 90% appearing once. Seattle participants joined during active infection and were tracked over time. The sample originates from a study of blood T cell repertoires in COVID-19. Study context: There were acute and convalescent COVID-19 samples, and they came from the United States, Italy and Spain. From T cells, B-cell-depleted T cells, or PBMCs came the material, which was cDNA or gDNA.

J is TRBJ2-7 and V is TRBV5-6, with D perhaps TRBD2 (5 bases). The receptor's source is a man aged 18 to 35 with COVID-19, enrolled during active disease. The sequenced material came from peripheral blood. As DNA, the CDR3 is TGTGCCAGCAGCTCGGGATCGCCGGGCTACGAGCAGTACTTC. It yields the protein CASSSGSPGYEQYF.